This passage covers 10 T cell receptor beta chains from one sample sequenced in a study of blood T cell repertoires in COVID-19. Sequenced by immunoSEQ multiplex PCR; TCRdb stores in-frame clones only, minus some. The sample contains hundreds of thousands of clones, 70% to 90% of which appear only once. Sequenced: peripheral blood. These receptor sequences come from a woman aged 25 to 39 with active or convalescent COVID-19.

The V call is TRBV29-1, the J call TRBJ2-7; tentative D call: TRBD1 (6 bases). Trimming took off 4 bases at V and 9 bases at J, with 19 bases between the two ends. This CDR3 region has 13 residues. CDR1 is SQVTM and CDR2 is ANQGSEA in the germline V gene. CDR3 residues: CSVAGTPTDAQYF. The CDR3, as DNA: TGCAGCGTTGCAGGGACACCTACTGATGCGCAGTACTTC.

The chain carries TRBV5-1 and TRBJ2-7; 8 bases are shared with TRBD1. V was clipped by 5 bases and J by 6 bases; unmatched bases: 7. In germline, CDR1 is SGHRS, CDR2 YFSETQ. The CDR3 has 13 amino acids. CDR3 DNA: TGCGCCAGCAGGACAGGGGATCAGGGCGAGCAGTACTTC. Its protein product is CASRTGDQGEQYF. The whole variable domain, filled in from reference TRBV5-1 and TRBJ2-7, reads KAGVTQTPRYLIKTRGQQVTLSCSPISGHRSVSWYQQTPGQGLQFLFEYFSETQRNKGNFPGRFSGRQFSNSRSEMNVSTLELGDSALYLCASRTGDQGEQYFGPGTRLTVT.

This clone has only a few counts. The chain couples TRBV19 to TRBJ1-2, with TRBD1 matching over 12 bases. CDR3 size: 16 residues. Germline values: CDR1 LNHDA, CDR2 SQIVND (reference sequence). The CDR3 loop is CAARGQGALSNYGYTF. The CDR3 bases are TGTGCAGCGCGGGGACAGGGGGCCCTTTCTAACTATGGCTACACCTTC.

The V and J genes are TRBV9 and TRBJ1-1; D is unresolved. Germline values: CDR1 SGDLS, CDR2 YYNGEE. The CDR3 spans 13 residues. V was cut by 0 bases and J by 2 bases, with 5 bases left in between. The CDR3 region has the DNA TGTGCCAGCAGCGTAGCTACCAACACTGAAGCTTTCTTT. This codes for CASSVATNTEAFF.

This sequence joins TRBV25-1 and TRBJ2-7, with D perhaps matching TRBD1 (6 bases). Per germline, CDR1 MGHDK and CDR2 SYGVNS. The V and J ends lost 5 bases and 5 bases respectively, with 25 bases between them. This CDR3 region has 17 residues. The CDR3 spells CASSPTWGLTGYDEQYF. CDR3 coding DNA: TGTGCCAGCAGTCCAACCTGGGGCCTGACAGGTTACGACGAGCAGTACTTC.

The CDR3 is CASSRTDRDNSPLHF. In DNA form, the CDR3 reads TGTGCCAGCAGTCGCACGGACAGGGATAATTCACCCCTCCACTTT. This chain connects TRBV6-5 to TRBJ1-6, with 8 positions matching TRBD1. V trimming: 5 bases; J trimming: 5 bases; junction bases outside the gene matches: 5. CDR3 size: 15 residues. In germline, CDR1 is MNHEY, CDR2 SVGAGI.

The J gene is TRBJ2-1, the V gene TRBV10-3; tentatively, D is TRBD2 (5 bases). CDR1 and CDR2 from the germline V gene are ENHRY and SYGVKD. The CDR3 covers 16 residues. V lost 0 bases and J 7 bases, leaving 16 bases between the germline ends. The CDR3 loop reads CAISESGTGRDNEQFF. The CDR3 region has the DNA TGTGCCATCAGTGAGTCGGGAACTGGTCGGGATAATGAGCAGTTCTTC.

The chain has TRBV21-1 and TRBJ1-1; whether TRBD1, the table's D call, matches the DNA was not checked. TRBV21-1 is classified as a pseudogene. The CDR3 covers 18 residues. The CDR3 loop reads CASSRQRAGQGLNTEAFF. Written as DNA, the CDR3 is TGTGCCAGCAGCAGACAACGAGCGGGACAGGGGCTGAACACTGAAGCTTTCTTT.

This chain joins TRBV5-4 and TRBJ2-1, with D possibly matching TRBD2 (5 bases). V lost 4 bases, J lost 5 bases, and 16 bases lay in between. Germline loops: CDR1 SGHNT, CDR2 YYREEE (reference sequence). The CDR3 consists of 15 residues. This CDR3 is CASSLDSSPHNEQFF. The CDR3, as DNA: TGTGCCAGCAGCCTGGACTCCTCTCCCCACAATGAGCAGTTCTTC.

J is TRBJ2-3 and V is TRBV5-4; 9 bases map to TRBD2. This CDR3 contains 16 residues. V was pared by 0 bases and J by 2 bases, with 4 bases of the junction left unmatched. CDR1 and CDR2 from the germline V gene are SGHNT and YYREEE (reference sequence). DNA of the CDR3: TGTGCCAGCAGCTTGGAGGCTAGCGGGGCCACAGATACGCAGTATTTT. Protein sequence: CASSLEASGATDTQYF.